The 7 T cell receptor beta chains presented below share a single source sample, sequenced in a study of beta chain features in type 1 diabetes. Whole-study findings and limits: Within each of all four CD4+ subsets, Type 1 diabetes patients had TCRB CDR3s that were moderately but significantly shorter.

The whole isolated RNA underwent reverse transcription, so sequencing captured expressed TCRB transcripts. The repertoire was sequenced with immunoSEQ multiplex PCR; TCRdb's copy has only in-frame clones and lacks some. Of 600,000 to 700,000 clones in the sample, roughly 13% were seen once. These receptors have no identified antigens. Sequencing was done on a sample of naive CD4+ T cells from blood. These receptors were taken from a man aged 18 to 30 with type 1 diabetes.

This clone appeared a few times. The chain uses TRBV4-1 and TRBJ2-1; TRBD2 matches at 9 bases. With V trimmed by 0 bases and J by 8 bases, 11 bases remained unmatched. The length of the CDR3 is 17 residues. Looked up from germline, CDR1 is MGHRA and CDR2 is YSYEKL. CDR3 protein: CASSQEVGLAGRDEQFF. CDR3 bases: TGCGCCAGCAGCCAAGAGGTCGGCCTAGCGGGGAGGGATGAGCAGTTCTTC.

This clone was seen more than once but under ten times. This CDR3 is CASGQNYGYTF. The CDR3 DNA sequence: TGTGCCAGCGGGCAGAACTATGGCTACACCTTC. The chain is built from TRBV28 and TRBJ1-2; D gene ambiguous. Germline V gene lookup returns CDR1 MDHEN and CDR2 SYDVKM. V lost 8 bases, J lost 2 bases, and 6 bases lay in between. CDR3 length: 11 amino acids.

Comment on this clone: At the DNA level, this CDR3 is encoded by other sequences in the same sample as well. V gene TRBV9 combines with J gene TRBJ2-5; possible D gene TRBD1, 7 bases. The CDR3 spans 13 residues. CDR1 is SGDLS, CDR2 YYNGEE, per germline. The germline V and J ends were trimmed by 0 bases and 5 bases, with 8 bases remaining between them. The CDR3 loop is CASSVAGGETQYF. Written as DNA, the CDR3 is TGTGCCAGCAGCGTAGCAGGGGGGGAGACCCAGTACTTC. Looking up the rest from reference TRBV9 and TRBJ2-5 gives the full variable domain: DSGVTQTPKHLITATGQRVTLRCSPRSGDLSVYWYQQSLDQGLQFLIQYYNGEERAKGNILERFSAQQFPDLHSELNLSSLELGDSALYFCASSVAGGETQYFGPGTRLLVL.

The chain has TRBV6-1 and TRBJ1-2; D is uncertain. The CDR3 sequence is 12 residues long. The V end was cut by 6 bases, the J end by 2 bases, with 7 bases between. Germline V gene data show CDR1 as MNHNS and CDR2 as SASEGT. CDR3 residues: CASRIQNYGYTF. CDR3 nucleotides: TGTGCCAGCAGGATACAGAACTATGGCTACACCTTC.

The chain has TRBV6-6 and TRBJ2-3, with unresolved D. The CDR3 runs to 14 residues. V gave up 0 bases and J gave up 2 bases, with 6 bases separating them. Germline V gives CDR1 MNHNY, CDR2 SVGAGI (reference sequence). The CDR3 protein is CASSYSTFTDTQYF. The DNA of the CDR3 is TGTGCCAGCAGTTACTCGACTTTCACAGATACGCAGTATTTT.

The chain uses TRBV5-1 and TRBJ1-1; 9 nucleotides match TRBD1. Looked up from germline, CDR1 is SGHRS and CDR2 is YFSETQ. The CDR3 extends over 15 amino acids. Trimming took 3 bases from V and 1 from J; bases not matched to a gene: 4. The DNA of the CDR3 is TGCGCCAGCAGCTCGACGACAGGGGGGAACACTGAAGCTTTCTTT. Protein sequence: CASSSTTGGNTEAFF.

This CDR3 reads CASSLGGDEKLFF. CDR3 nucleotides: TGTGCCAGCAGTTTAGGGGGCGATGAAAAACTGTTTTTT. The chain carries TRBV28 and TRBJ1-4; D possibly corresponds to TRBD1 (6 bases). Trimming removed 2 bases from V and 6 bases from J, with 7 bases in between. Germline CDR1 and CDR2: MDHEN and SYDVKM. The CDR3 runs 13 residues.